Sequencing of this T cell receptor (beta chain) was carried out in a study of fetal regulatory T cell absence and autoimmunity. This was a survey-level run. Libraries were prepared by immunoSEQ multiplex PCR; TCRdb keeps only in-frame clonotypes and omits some of them. The sample contains around 100,000 clones, roughly 78% of which appear only once. Overall study results and limits: The oligoclonal enrichment was interpreted as supporting antigen-driven pancreatic autoimmunity before birth in IPEX syndrome. Pancreas and cord blood did not differ much in TRB family usage.

This clone was counted a few times. Antigen specificity is unknown. Trimming cost V 7 bases and J 1 base; bases outside gene matches: 10. CDR3 length: 16 residues. CDR1 and CDR2 from the germline V gene are SGHNT and YENEEA. The sequence was obtained from a male donor with IPEX syndrome. V gene TRBV11-3 combines with J gene TRBJ2-7, with 10 nucleotides matching TRBD1. Sequenced input: pancreas tissue. DNA of the CDR3: TGTGCCAGCACCGACCGGGACAGGGGCCCTTCCTACGAGCAGTACTTC. Protein product: CASTDRDRGPSYEQYF.